Sequencing of this T cell receptor (beta chain) was carried out in a study of shared clonotypes between healthy human individuals (dated by TCRdb to the early 2020s). For the study in its entirety: A few men and two women, aged 18 to 49 years, made up the cohort. Each donor's leukapheresis produced roughly between about 0.8 and 10 billion PBMCs. To estimate repertoire size and how much clonotype sharing occurs between individuals, the study deeply sequenced the blood TCR repertoires of about five healthy adults. Libraries were prepared and TCR repertoires were sequenced by different laboratories using diverse techniques, in order to increase sequencing depth and limit assay-specific biases. For each donor, CD4 naive and CD4 memory were each given three plates, CD8 naive was given two plates, and CD8 memory was given one plate. What the study reported, not specific to this receptor: Sharing across a few donors was observed for approximately 5% of naive CD4, less than 4% of naive CD8, 2% to 2.5% of memory CD4, and around 0.4% of memory CD8 clonotypes. Even with the large sequencing depth, rarefaction of the sorted-subset datasets indicated that sequencing was incomplete. Because the study included a small number of donors, the genetic and exposure-history diversity represented was limited. Clonotypes shared by all four sorted-subset donors showed higher generation probabilities than non-shared clonotypes. Larger estimated clonotype richness was generally found for naive subsets than for memory subsets. Sampling was restricted to blood, and TCR repertoires in tissue are likely to differ from TCR repertoires in blood. Pairwise subsampling indicated that sequencing depth was expected to affect the degree of clonotype sharing among donors.

Using the deep immunoSEQ assay, TCR CDR3 regions were amplified from genomic DNA by multiplex PCR. Genomic DNA extracted from each cell subset was distributed evenly over all wells of several immunoSEQ 96-well plates, and each plate served as one replicate. For sorted subsets, around 200 ng genomic DNA, equal to about 30,000 T cell genomes, was loaded into each replicate PCR. Purified libraries were quantified with a Qubit 3.0 fluorometer, sized on a Bioanalyzer 2100, and re-quantified with the KAPA Library Quantification kit. A separate single-read 150-cycle Illumina NextSeq 550 flow cell was used to sequence each immunoSEQ 96-well plate. Per the original workflow: Because only junctional sequences without quality scores were contained in the immunoSEQ output, filtering matching that applied to full-length reads could not be performed. To assign V/J genes and CDR3, sequences were annotated against IMGT germline references using PyIR, a Python wrapper for IgBLAST v1.9. Any read was removed if the V/J assignment was weak (E-value above 1e-6), the CDR3 was missing, or the read contained stop codons, out-of-frame junctions, or ambiguous translated residues. V3J clonotypes were defined as sequences sharing the same inferred V gene, J gene, and CDR3 amino acid sequence. Percentage overlap between repertoires was computed as shared unique clonotypes divided by the size of the smaller repertoire. Repertoire richness was assessed with RTK rarefaction, the Chao1 estimator, and Recon v2.1 estimates of unobserved clonotypes. For all TCRbeta clonotypes obtained by the gDNA method from four donors, generation probabilities were computed with OLGA. The clones in this table, taken by TCRdb from immuneACCESS, are in-frame only. Not every clone is retained; where verified, under half of the shortfall comes from an unresolved V gene, and the cause of the rest is unknown. Clonal size and the V and J genes are those of that table, whereas D and trimming came from the DNA. The sample includes about 2.1 million clones, with 90% to 95% observed a single time. The ten biggest clones cover 1.5% to 2% of the sample.

CD8 naive samples consisted of CD45RO-negative cells that were positively selected for CCR7, yielding a CD45RA+CCR7+ population without TemRA cells. Donors were healthy HIV-negative adults with no recently reported acute infections or vaccinations. Every donor was a Caucasian adult residing in Nashville, Tennessee, USA. Blood was obtained by leukapheresis, after which PBMCs were separated by Ficoll-Histopaque density gradient centrifugation and cryopreserved in liquid nitrogen vapor phase. Analytical flow cytometry was used to check the purity and quantity of each magnetically sorted T cell population. From each sorted fraction, genomic DNA was isolated and quantified by UV absorbance on a Nanodrop 2000c. About this clone itself: Which antigen it targets is not known. Base qualities are not at hand, and no much larger clone is one base apart.

The CDR3 starts with the cysteine, ends with the phenylalanine, and has 18 residues. The DNA shown is the 54-base CDR3, in frame from base 1. V lost 0 bases and J lost 3 bases, and the count of bases not matched to a germline gene is 11. From the germline V gene, CDR1 is LGHNA and CDR2 is YSLEER. The origin of this receptor is a man aged 18 to 29 in good health. Some clones in this sample may be carry-over from other donors' samples. Sequencing was performed on naive CD8+ T cells from PBMCs. The cell subset or site label, read with the paper, signifies: CD45RA+CCR7+. This chain joins TRBV4-3 to TRBJ1-2; TRBD1 agrees with 9 junctional bases. The CDR3 reads as follows: CASSQDSRTGAGYYGYTF. The sequenced DNA is TGCGCCAGCAGCCAAGATTCGCGGACAGGGGCCGGGTACTATGGCTACACCTTC.